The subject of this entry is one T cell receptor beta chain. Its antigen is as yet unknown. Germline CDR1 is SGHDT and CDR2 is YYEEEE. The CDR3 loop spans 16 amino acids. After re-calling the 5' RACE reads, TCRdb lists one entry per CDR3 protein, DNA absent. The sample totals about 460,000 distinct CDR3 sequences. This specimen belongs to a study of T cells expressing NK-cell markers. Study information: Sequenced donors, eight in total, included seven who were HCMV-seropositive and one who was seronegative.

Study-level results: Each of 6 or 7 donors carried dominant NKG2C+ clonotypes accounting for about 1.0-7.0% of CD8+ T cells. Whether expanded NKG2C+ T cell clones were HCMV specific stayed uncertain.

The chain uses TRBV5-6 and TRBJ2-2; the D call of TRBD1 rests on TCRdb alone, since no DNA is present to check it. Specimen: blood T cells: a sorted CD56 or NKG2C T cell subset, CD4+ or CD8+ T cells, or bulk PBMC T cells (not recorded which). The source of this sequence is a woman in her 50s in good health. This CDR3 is CASSLAGRSDTGELFF.